Shown below are 9 T cell receptor beta chains from a single sample sequenced in a study of blood T cell repertoires in COVID-19. Assay: immunoSEQ multiplex PCR; the TCRdb copy retains only in-frame clones and omits some. The sample gives 200,000 or so clones, around 80% of which show up once; around 2.5% is in the top ten. Sample: peripheral blood. These TCRs come from a man aged 35 to 55 who had recovered from COVID-19.

This clone was recorded once. The gene calls are TRBV30 and TRBJ2-7; TRBD2 matches 9 bases. This CDR3 contains 14 residues. Trimming at V came to 5 bases and at J to 7 bases, leaving 12 bases not matched to a gene. CDR1 is GTSNPN and CDR2 is SVGIG in the germline V gene (reference sequence). The CDR3 DNA follows: TGTGCCTGGGTCAGGTCTAGCGGGGATAGGGAGCAGTACTTC. Encoded protein: CAWVRSSGDREQYF.

The genes are TRBV11-3 and TRBJ2-5; 9 bases match TRBD1. The CDR3 loop spans 15 amino acids. With 5 bases clipped from V and 5 bases from J, the junction kept 9 bases outside the gene matches. The germline V gene has CDR1 SGHNT and CDR2 YENEEA. The CDR3 loop reads CASSPPTGGRETQYF. The CDR3 DNA is TGTGCCAGCAGCCCCCCTACAGGGGGCAGGGAGACCCAGTACTTC. Complete variable domain (other parts from reference TRBV11-3 and TRBJ2-5): EAGVVQSPRYKIIEKKQPVAFWCNPISGHNTLYWYLQNLGQGPELLIRYENEEAVDDSQLPKDRFSAERLKGVDSTLKIQPAELGDSAVYLCASSPPTGGRETQYFGPGTRLLVL.

The V call is TRBV29-1, the J call TRBJ1-1; 8 bases are shared with TRBD1. CDR3 size: 13 residues. J gave up 4 bases and V 4 bases, and 5 bases lay outside the gene matches. Germline V gene lookup returns CDR1 SQVTM and CDR2 ANQGSEA. This CDR3 reads CSVVQGGGTEAFF. Here the CDR3 DNA reads TGCAGCGTTGTACAGGGGGGTGGCACTGAAGCTTTCTTT. Drawing the rest from reference TRBV29-1 and TRBJ1-1, the complete variable domain is SAVISQKPSRDICQRGTSLTIQCQVDSQVTMMFWYRQQPGQSLTLIATANQGSEATYESGFVIDKFPISRPNLTFSTLTVSNMSPEDSSIYLCSVVQGGGTEAFFGQGTRLTVV.

The chain is built from TRBV4-3 and TRBJ2-7, with D hard to call. From germline, CDR1 is LGHNA and CDR2 YSLEER. The CDR3 loop spans 16 amino acids. V lost 2 bases and J 0 bases, leaving 14 bases between the germline ends. The CDR3 sequence: CASSQSQGPSSYEQYF. DNA for the CDR3: TGCGCCAGCAGCCAATCCCAAGGCCCTAGCTCCTACGAGCAGTACTTC.

The V and J genes are TRBV5-1 and TRBJ2-2, with TRBD1 matching 9 bases. The CDR3 loop spans 14 amino acids. From germline, CDR1 is SGHRS and CDR2 YFSETQ. J was trimmed by 7 bases and V by 4 bases; bases with no gene match: 5. CDR3: CASSPGQGGGELFF. In DNA form, the CDR3 reads TGCGCCAGCAGCCCGGGACAGGGTGGCGGGGAGCTGTTTTTT.

The chain's CDR3 is CASSGGQGALHYGYTF. The CDR3 bases are TGTGCCAGCAGCGGGGGACAGGGGGCGCTACACTATGGCTACACCTTC. V is TRBV11-2 and J is TRBJ1-2; 12 bases are shared with TRBD1. J gave up 3 bases and V 5 bases, and 7 bases lay outside the gene matches. The germline gives CDR1 SGHAT, CDR2 FQNNGV. The CDR3 contains 16 residues.

This clone has only one observation. The chain couples TRBV18 to TRBJ1-2, with 9 bases identical to TRBD1. Losses at the gene ends were 1 base for V and 5 bases for J; bases not matched to a gene: 5. The CDR3 runs to 15 residues. Germline values: CDR1 KGHSH, CDR2 LQKENI. In nucleotides, the CDR3 is TGTGCCAGCTCACCACTCGGACAGGGGATTTATGGCTACACCTTC. Amino acids: CASSPLGQGIYGYTF. The whole variable domain, remainder taken from reference TRBV18 and TRBJ1-2, is NAGVMQNPRHLVRRRGQEARLRCSPMKGHSHVYWYRQLPEEGLKFMVYLQKENIIDESGMPKERFSAEFPKEGPSILRIQQVVRGDSAAYFCASSPLGQGIYGYTFGSGTRLTVV.

The J gene is TRBJ2-6, the V gene TRBV6-2 or TRBV6-3; no firm D call. The CDR3 has 18 amino acids. V was shortened by 0 bases and J by 0 bases, with 12 bases between the two germline ends. The germline V gene has CDR1 MNHEY and CDR2 SVGEGT. The CDR3 protein is CASSYSPSRYSGANVLTF. The DNA of the CDR3 is TGTGCCAGCAGTTACTCGCCGTCCCGCTACTCTGGGGCCAACGTCCTGACTTTC.

The chain's CDR3 is CASTPRGQGNTIYF. CDR3 nucleotide sequence: TGTGCCAGCACCCCCAGGGGGCAGGGAAACACCATATATTTT. This rearrangement joins TRBV6-5 to TRBJ1-3; TRBD1 agrees at 8 bases. The V gene's germline CDR1 is MNHEY and CDR2 SVGAGI. Unmatched junction bases numbered 6, after V lost 7 bases and J lost 4 bases. CDR3 length equals 14 residues.